These 18 T cell receptor beta chains were all obtained from the same sample, sequenced in a study of T cells in Graves' hyperthyroidism and ophthalmopathy. Regions amplified from RNA transcripts were the TCR beta CDR3 regions. First-round RT-PCR targeting the TCR CDR3 was performed with the HTBI primer set. TCRdb itself ran the multiplex PCR reads through MiXCR, one entry per CDR3 protein. The data show roughly 500,000 distinct CDR3 sequences, approximately 44% seen once. The specimen sequenced was peripheral blood or thyroid tissue (not recorded which). These receptors all come from an adult woman with Graves' disease, either hyperthyroidism or ophthalmopathy (not recorded which).

The genes are TRBV28 and TRBJ2-7; the D is unclear. Between the trimmed V and J ends, which lost 3 bases and 4 bases, there was a span of 10 bases. The CDR3 is 13 residues long. Per germline, CDR1 MDHEN and CDR2 SYDVKM. The chain's CDR3 is CASSFPQTYEQYF. As DNA, the CDR3 is TGTGCCAGCAGTTTTCCCCAAACTTACGAGCAGTACTTC.

This clonotype was observed many times. V and J are TRBV28 and TRBJ2-5, with 8 bases identical to TRBD2. The germline gives CDR1 MDHEN, CDR2 SYDVKM. The CDR3 spans 13 residues. Trimming took 6 bases from V and 4 from J; bases not matched to a gene: 4. CDR3 in amino acids: CASRIAGGETQYF. The CDR3 bases are TGTGCCAGCAGAATCGCGGGAGGAGAGACCCAGTACTTC.

This clonotype was recorded at least ten times. This rearrangement joins TRBV7-9 to TRBJ2-7, with 8 bases identical to TRBD1. CDR1 is SEHNR, CDR2 FQNEAQ, per germline (reference sequence). The ends lost 1 base at V and 0 bases at J; junction bases unmatched: 2. The CDR3 loop spans 15 amino acids. The CDR3 DNA is TGTGCCAGCAGCTTAGTCACAGGGGGCTCCTACGAGCAGTACTTC. Protein product: CASSLVTGGSYEQYF.

The chain uses TRBV12-3 or TRBV12-4 and TRBJ1-5, with TRBD1 matching over 9 bases. V lost 5 bases, J lost 3 bases, and 5 bases stayed unmatched. The CDR3 length is 15 residues. CDR3 sequence: CASSARTGDNQPQHF. In DNA form, the CDR3 reads TGTGCCAGCAGTGCCCGGACAGGGGACAATCAGCCCCAGCATTTT.

This clonotype appeared many times. The CDR3 bases are TGTGCCAGTAGTATAACCAGGAGCAATCAGCCCCAGCATTTT. This translates into CASSITRSNQPQHF. The chain employs TRBV19 and TRBJ1-5; the D is unclear. V lost 2 bases and J lost 1, with 6 bases in between. This CDR3 is built from 14 residues. CDR1 LNHDA and CDR2 SQIVND come from the germline V gene (reference sequence).

This clonotype was seen ten or more times. The CDR3 region has the DNA TGTGCCAGCAGCCCCAGGACTAGCGGATTACGAGGGCAGTACTTC. Protein product: CASSPRTSGLRGQYF. The genes are TRBV7-8 and TRBJ2-7, with 10 nucleotides matching TRBD2. This CDR3 region has 15 residues. CDR1 is SGHVS and CDR2 is FQNEAQ in the germline V gene. Losses at the gene ends were 5 bases for V and 9 bases for J; bases not matched to a gene: 13.

This clonotype was observed many times. This chain joins TRBV19 and TRBJ1-2; D unclear. CDR1 and CDR2 (germline): LNHDA, SQIVND (reference sequence). Trimming took off 9 bases at V and 8 bases at J, with 22 bases between the two ends. This CDR3 contains 14 residues. The CDR3 spells CASQEMPGGKGYTF. In DNA, the CDR3 is TGTGCCAGCCAGGAGATGCCGGGAGGGAAAGGCTACACCTTC. Full variable domain (remainder filled in from reference TRBV19 and TRBJ1-2): DGGITQSPKYLFRKEGQNVTLSCEQNLNHDAMYWYRQDPGQGLRLIYYSQIVNDFQKGDIAEGYSVSREKKESFPLTVTSAQKNPTAFYLCASQEMPGGKGYTFGSGTRLTVV.

This clonotype has ten or more counts. This rearrangement joins TRBV10-3 to TRBJ2-5; D is perhaps TRBD1 or TRBD2 (5 bases each). Germline values: CDR1 ENHRY, CDR2 SYGVKD. The CDR3 is made up of 15 amino acids. The germline V and J ends were trimmed by 0 bases and 5 bases, with 13 bases remaining between them. CDR3 DNA: TGTGCCATCAGTGAGTCCGAGGGGATGATGGAGACCCAGTACTTC. Residues: CAISESEGMMETQYF.

The rearrangement joins TRBV10-3 to TRBJ2-6, with TRBD1 identical over 11 bases. The length of the CDR3 is 16 residues. J was trimmed by 13 bases and V by 10 bases; bases with no gene match: 18. From germline, CDR1 is ENHRY and CDR2 SYGVKD. The CDR3 loop reads CATQGQGTGGLQVLTF. CDR3 nucleotide sequence: TGTGCCACGCAGGGGCAGGGGACAGGGGGTCTACAAGTCCTGACTTTC.

This clonotype was recorded a few times. The V gene is TRBV10-3, the J gene TRBJ2-5; D is tentatively TRBD1 or TRBD2 (5 bases each). This CDR3 has 14 residues. CDR1 is ENHRY, CDR2 SYGVKD, per germline. Trimming shortened V by 2 bases and J by 2 bases, and 9 bases separated the two germline ends. In DNA form, the CDR3 reads TGTGCCATCAGTGAGGAGGGGAAACAAGAGACCCAGTACTTC. It encodes CAISEEGKQETQYF.

Concerning this clonotype: A much bigger clone sits one base away, suggesting this may be a read error. This chain links TRBV19 with TRBJ2-7, with 10 bases identical to TRBD2. This CDR3 is 14 amino acids long. Germline-derived CDR1 and CDR2 are LNHDA and SQIVND (reference sequence). CDR3 amino acids: CASSTGLAVYEQHF. As DNA, the CDR3 is TGTGCCAGTAGTACTGGACTAGCGGTTTACGAGCAGCACTTC.

This clonotype was seen at least ten times. This chain links TRBV15 with TRBJ2-2, with D hard to call. The CDR3 has 15 residues. V was cut by 7 bases and J by 5 bases, with 17 bases left in between. CDR1 is LNHNV and CDR2 is YYDKDF in the germline V gene (reference sequence). This CDR3 is CATTGLHLPTGELFF. Here the CDR3 DNA reads TGTGCCACCACCGGGCTACATCTTCCTACCGGGGAGCTGTTTTTT.

The V gene is TRBV15, the J gene TRBJ1-5; perhaps TRBD1 as D (5 bases). This CDR3 is 14 amino acids long. Trimming cost V 1 base and J 4 bases, with 8 bases left between them. Germline CDR1 is LNHNV and CDR2 is YYDKDF (reference sequence). DNA of the CDR3: TGTGCCACCAGCAGAGCCAGGGAGAATCAGCCCCAGCATTTT. Translation: CATSRARENQPQHF.

The chain has TRBV18 and TRBJ2-2, with a tentative D call TRBD2 (6 bases). This CDR3 spans 15 amino acids. Trimming removed 6 bases at V and 2 bases at J, with 13 bases between. The germline gives CDR1 KGHSH, CDR2 LQKENI. The CDR3 region is CASSAGTENTGELFF. Here the CDR3 DNA reads TGTGCCAGCTCGGCCGGGACTGAAAACACCGGGGAGCTGTTTTTT. Full variable domain (remainder filled in from reference TRBV18 and TRBJ2-2): NAGVMQNPRHLVRRRGQEARLRCSPMKGHSHVYWYRQLPEEGLKFMVYLQKENIIDESGMPKERFSAEFPKEGPSILRIQQVVRGDSAAYFCASSAGTENTGELFFGEGSRLTVL.

CDR3 nucleotide sequence: TGTGCCAGCAGCTTAGGCGGCGCACAGTCTAACTATGGCTACACCTTC. Translating gives CASSLGGAQSNYGYTF. The rearrangement uses TRBV7-9 and TRBJ1-2; unclear D gene. V was shortened by 1 base and J by 0 bases, with 12 bases between the two germline ends. The CDR3 runs 16 residues. The germline gives CDR1 SEHNR, CDR2 FQNEAQ (reference sequence). The full variable domain, completed using reference TRBV7-9 and TRBJ1-2, is DTGVSQNPRHKITKRGQNVTFRCDPISEHNRLYWYRQTLGQGPEFLTYFQNEAQLEKSRLLSDRFSAERPKGSFSTLEIQRTEQGDSAMYLCASSLGGAQSNYGYTFGSGTRLTVV.

This clonotype was detected only a few times. The conserved phenylalanine or tryptophan normally closing the CDR3 is absent here, so this likely arose from a read error. The V and J genes are TRBV2 and TRBJ1-1; D is ambiguous. The V gene's germline CDR1 is SNHLY and CDR2 FYNNEI. This CDR3 comprises 13 residues. The DNA for the CDR3 is TGTGCCGGCAGCCCTACCTTATACACTGAAGCTTTCCTT. This sequence encodes CAGSPTLYTEAFL.

To note about this clonotype: A much larger clone differs from this one at a single base, so this may be a read error. CDR3 residues: CANSPQGLNSPLHF. For the CDR3, the DNA is TGTGCCAACTCACCACAAGGGTTGAATTCACCCCTCCACTTT. V usage is TRBV7-8 and J usage is TRBJ1-6; D is undetermined. Looked up from germline, CDR1 is SGHVS and CDR2 is FQNEAQ. The V and J ends lost 10 bases and 7 bases respectively, with 17 bases between them. CDR3 length: 14 amino acids.

This chain uses TRBV12-3 or TRBV12-4 with TRBJ2-7, with 8 bases aligning to TRBD1. V gave up 5 bases and J gave up 6 bases; unmatched junction bases: 6. This CDR3 contains 13 residues. CDR3 nucleotides: TGTGCCAGCAGTGGACAGGGCTTATCCGAGCAGTACTTC. It is translated as CASSGQGLSEQYF.